The rows below give T cell receptor beta chains drawn from one sample of a study of blood T cell repertoires in COVID-19. This table comes from immunoSEQ multiplex PCR, and its TCRdb copy is limited to in-frame clones, with some not included. The sample lists 60,000 to 70,000 clones, 76% occurring once. Sequenced material: peripheral blood. The receptors stem from a woman of 80 years or more with acute or convalescent COVID-19. CDR3s include the opening cysteine and the closing phenylalanine or tryptophan. The D gene is left open where the match is weak. Clone size, where shown, is once, few, many, or a class for clones that have expanded.

j_call: TRBJ2-3
clone_size: .
d_call: TRBD2
v_call: TRBV28
cdr3_aa: CASRLAGVLTDTQYF
cdr3_nt: TGTGCCAGCAGGCTAGCGGGAGTACTGACAGATACGCAGTATTTT

j_call: TRBJ1-4
clone_size: .
d_call: .
v_call: TRBV2
cdr3_aa: CASAGTANEKLFF
cdr3_nt: TGTGCCAGCGCGGGGACCGCGAATGAAAAACTGTTTTTT

j_call: TRBJ1-1
clone_size: .
d_call: .
v_call: TRBV29-1
cdr3_aa: CSASQGTNTEAFF
cdr3_nt: TGCAGCGCATCACAGGGTACGAACACTGAAGCTTTCTTT

j_call: TRBJ2-3
clone_size: .
d_call: TRBD1
v_call: TRBV6-6
cdr3_aa: CASSSQGDTQYF
cdr3_nt: TGTGCCAGCAGTTCACAGGGGGATACGCAGTATTTT

j_call: TRBJ2-2
clone_size: .
d_call: TRBD2
v_call: TRBV7-8
cdr3_aa: CASSLDSSGPLLGELFF
cdr3_nt: TGTGCCAGCAGCTTAGACTCTAGCGGGCCCCTGTTGGGGGAGCTGTTTTTT

j_call: TRBJ2-3
clone_size: .
d_call: TRBD2
v_call: TRBV28
cdr3_aa: CASSGTSGRVGPSDTQYF
cdr3_nt: TGTGCCAGCAGTGGGACTAGCGGGAGGGTGGGCCCCTCAGATACGCAGTATTTT

j_call: TRBJ1-2
clone_size: .
d_call: .
v_call: TRBV7-9
cdr3_aa: CASSHGANYGYTF
cdr3_nt: TGTGCCAGCAGCCATGGAGCTAACTATGGCTACACCTTC

j_call: TRBJ1-1
clone_size: .
d_call: .
v_call: TRBV21-1
cdr3_aa: CASSHEGIEAFF
cdr3_nt: TGTGCCAGCAGCCACGAGGGCATTGAAGCTTTCTTT

j_call: TRBJ2-7
clone_size: .
d_call: TRBD1
v_call: TRBV10-1
cdr3_aa: CASSGTGSYEQYF
cdr3_nt: TGCGCCAGCAGCGGGACAGGGTCCTACGAGCAGTACTTC

j_call: TRBJ2-2
clone_size: .
d_call: TRBD2
v_call: TRBV2
cdr3_aa: CASTSGRAGTGELFF
cdr3_nt: TGTGCCAGCACTAGCGGGAGGGCGGGGACCGGGGAGCTGTTTTTT

j_call: TRBJ2-7
clone_size: few
d_call: TRBD1
v_call: TRBV2
cdr3_aa: CASSGDRVNEQYF
cdr3_nt: TGTGCCAGCAGTGGGGACAGGGTCAACGAGCAGTACTTC

j_call: TRBJ2-3
clone_size: few
d_call: TRBD2
v_call: TRBV28
cdr3_aa: CASSGASGRAMRTQYF
cdr3_nt: TGTGCCAGCAGTGGTGCTAGCGGGAGGGCCATGCGTACGCAGTATTTT

j_call: TRBJ2-6
clone_size: .
d_call: .
v_call: TRBV9
cdr3_aa: CASSVALRESSGANVLTF
cdr3_nt: TGTGCCAGCAGCGTAGCCCTCCGGGAGAGCTCTGGGGCCAACGTCCTGACTTTC

j_call: TRBJ1-1
clone_size: .
d_call: .
v_call: TRBV5-8
cdr3_aa: CASSSLGAANTEAFF
cdr3_nt: TGTGCCAGCAGCTCTCTGGGGGCTGCGAACACTGAAGCTTTCTTT

j_call: TRBJ2-2
clone_size: .
d_call: TRBD2
v_call: TRBV7-2
cdr3_aa: CASIPAGGANTGELFF
cdr3_nt: TGTGCCAGCATCCCCGCGGGAGGCGCGAACACCGGGGAGCTGTTTTTT

j_call: TRBJ1-2
clone_size: .
d_call: .
v_call: TRBV18
cdr3_aa: CASSPRGPGPISNYGYTF
cdr3_nt: TGTGCCAGCTCACCAAGGGGCCCAGGTCCCATATCTAACTATGGCTACACCTTC

j_call: TRBJ1-5
clone_size: .
d_call: TRBD1
v_call: TRBV5-8
cdr3_aa: CASSLRRDSPPAPQHF
cdr3_nt: TGTGCCAGCAGCTTGAGGAGGGACAGTCCCCCAGCGCCCCAGCATTTT

j_call: TRBJ1-5
clone_size: .
d_call: .
v_call: TRBV5-5
cdr3_aa: CASSLGENQPQHF
cdr3_nt: TGTGCCAGCAGCTTGGGAGAGAATCAGCCCCAGCATTTT

j_call: TRBJ1-5
clone_size: .
d_call: .
v_call: TRBV6-5
cdr3_aa: CASSSTQGNQPQHF
cdr3_nt: TGTGCCAGCAGTTCAACACAGGGTAATCAGCCCCAGCATTTT

j_call: TRBJ2-5
clone_size: .
d_call: TRBD2
v_call: TRBV15
cdr3_aa: CATTRSRTSGRMETQYF
cdr3_nt: TGTGCCACCACCCGCTCGCGGACTAGCGGGAGGATGGAGACCCAGTACTTC

j_call: TRBJ1-1
clone_size: .
d_call: TRBD1
v_call: TRBV24-1
cdr3_aa: CATRPPGQGAEAFF
cdr3_nt: TGTGCCACCCGCCCACCGGGACAGGGGGCTGAAGCTTTCTTT

j_call: TRBJ1-1
clone_size: .
d_call: .
v_call: TRBV15
cdr3_aa: CATSRVGSGAFF
cdr3_nt: TGTGCCACCAGCAGAGTAGGATCAGGGGCTTTCTTT

j_call: TRBJ2-7
clone_size: .
d_call: TRBD1
v_call: TRBV10-3
cdr3_aa: CAISAGQGYYEQYF
cdr3_nt: TGTGCCATCAGTGCGGGACAGGGGTATTACGAGCAGTACTTC

j_call: TRBJ1-5
clone_size: .
d_call: .
v_call: TRBV11-3
cdr3_aa: CASSLRTVNSNQPQHF
cdr3_nt: TGTGCCAGCAGCCTAAGGACAGTAAATAGCAATCAGCCCCAGCATTTT